The text below deals with one T cell receptor beta chain. This same CDR3 is encoded by further DNA sequences in the sample. V was pared by 4 bases and J by 1 base, with 7 bases between. The CDR3 has 13 residues. The germline CDR1 and CDR2 sequences are KGHSH and LQKENI. The data belong to a study of blood T cell repertoires in COVID-19. How the authors handled the data: Estimated nucleated cell counts came from reference gene primer amplification. Produced via immunoSEQ multiplex PCR; TCRdb's table is partial and in-frame only. That table gives V, J and clone size, and the DNA gave D and trimming. The repertoire holds more than 200,000 clones, 65% to 90% seen once, with 4.9% in the top ten.

Specimen: peripheral blood. This TCR was recovered from a woman older than 75 with active or convalescent COVID-19. The chain couples TRBV18 to TRBJ1-2, with a possible D match to TRBD1 (5 bases). The CDR3 DNA sequence: TGTGCCAGCTCACTTGACAGTAACTATGGCTACACCTTC. It codes for CASSLDSNYGYTF.